This T cell receptor (beta chain) is from a study of cytomegalovirus exposure and HLA in healthy donors. Per germline, CDR1 PRHDT and CDR2 FYEKMQ (reference sequence). The CDR3 spans 14 residues. Trimming pared 5 bases from V and 2 bases from J, leaving 13 bases between. This clone was observed a few times. Its target is not known. 13 Jbeta primers and 60 Vbeta primers were used for the PCR. Assay: immunoSEQ multiplex PCR; the TCRdb copy retains only in-frame clones and omits some. The sample consists of roughly 100,000 clones, roughly 82% of them appearing once. Each donor was nominally healthy when sampled (though unrecorded immune exposures were likely). Whole-study results and caveats: Cytomegalovirus-associated TCR beta chains were listed, numbering 150 to 200.

This chain joins TRBV13 and TRBJ2-7, with D possibly matching TRBD2 (6 bases). The sequencing input was PBMCs. The receptor was derived from a middle-aged man in good health and CMV-seronegative. In DNA form, the CDR3 reads TGTGCCAGCAGCATCCGGGACTGGGCCTACGAGCAGTACTTC. Amino acid sequence: CASSIRDWAYEQYF.